What follows are 15 T cell receptor beta chains derived from one specimen sequenced in a study of Ad26.COV2.S vaccination and SARS-CoV-2 variants (TCRdb year 2021). Library method: the immunoSEQ multiplex PCR assay. TCRdb obtained this table from immuneACCESS and retained in-frame rearrangements with V and J assigned. These tables miss some clones; where compared with another copy, unresolved V genes account for less than half of the shortfall, and the remainder is unexplained. Across this sample there are a few hundred thousand clones, with roughly 90% seen only once. The ten largest clones represent about 1.7% of the sample. The treatment or condition label, read with the paper, signifies: approximately 18 received Ad26.COV2.S at low or high dose, single or two shots; about 5 received placebo; per-sample allocation not given. Repertoires of vaccine and placebo recipients were sequenced from samples taken on day 63 after the first injection.

Sequenced here: peripheral blood, sampled in a trial of Ad26.COV2.S vaccine versus placebo. Source of these receptors: a person between 18 and 65 years old who received the Ad26.COV2.S COVID-19 vaccine or a placebo.

J is TRBJ1-1 and V is TRBV29-1; a possible D gene is TRBD1 (5 bases). The CDR3 loop spans 12 amino acids. The germline V and J ends were trimmed by 5 bases and 4 bases, with 11 bases remaining between them. Germline-derived CDR1 and CDR2 are SQVTM and ANQGSEA. In DNA, the CDR3 is TGCAGCGTTAGTACAAGGGGCACTGAAGCTTTCTTT. Translating gives CSVSTRGTEAFF.

The gene calls are TRBV19 and TRBJ2-3; D remains ambiguous. In germline, CDR1 is LNHDA, CDR2 SQIVND (reference sequence). The CDR3 is made up of 13 amino acids. Trimming removed 3 bases from V and 4 bases from J, with 8 bases in between. The chain's CDR3 is CASSIGGADTQYF. CDR3 nucleotides: TGTGCCAGTAGTATCGGTGGCGCAGATACGCAGTATTTT.

This chain joins TRBV19 and TRBJ2-4; 11 bases agree with TRBD1. The CDR3 extends over 13 amino acids. CDR1 and CDR2 (germline): LNHDA, SQIVND (reference sequence). The junction had 8 bases not matched to a gene; V was cut back by 9 bases and J by 10 bases. The CDR3 DNA reads TGTGCCAGCGGACAGGGGGCGCGAGGTATTCAGTACTTC. It encodes CASGQGARGIQYF.

CDR3 protein: CASSFGGSPNGYTF. In nucleotides, the CDR3 is TGTGCCAGCAGTTTCGGGGGTTCCCCAAATGGCTACACCTTC. The chain combines TRBV27 with TRBJ1-2; tentative D call: TRBD1 (5 bases). The CDR3 loop spans 14 amino acids. Trimming removed 3 bases at V and 6 bases at J, with 14 bases between. The germline V gene has CDR1 MNHEY and CDR2 SMNVEV (reference sequence).

The genes are TRBV7-9 and TRBJ1-1; TRBD1 agrees at 7 bases. The CDR3 sequence is 13 residues long. The germline V gene has CDR1 SEHNR and CDR2 FQNEAQ (reference sequence). Trimming removed 3 bases from V and 5 bases from J; junction bases left unmatched: 3. CDR3: CASSLGTATEAFF. In DNA form, the CDR3 reads TGTGCCAGCAGCTTGGGGACAGCTACTGAAGCTTTCTTT.

J is TRBJ1-6 and V is TRBV4-3; possible D gene TRBD1, 6 bases. The V gene's germline CDR1 is LGHNA and CDR2 YSLEER. The CDR3 is 19 residues long. The V gene lost 1 base and the J gene lost 1 base, with 17 bases spanning the gap. The CDR3 here is CASSQAGVPMRSYNSPLHF. As DNA, the CDR3 is TGCGCCAGCAGCCAAGCAGGGGTGCCGATGAGGTCCTATAATTCACCCCTCCACTTT.

This chain links TRBV18 with TRBJ2-1; 8 nucleotides align to TRBD1. CDR1 and CDR2 from the germline V gene are KGHSH and LQKENI. The ends lost 1 base at V and 2 bases at J; junction bases unmatched: 7. The CDR3 totals 17 residues. CDR3 nucleotide sequence: TGTGCCAGCTCACCACTTGGCACAGGGGGAACCTACAATGAGCAGTTCTTC. Its translation: CASSPLGTGGTYNEQFF.

The rearrangement links TRBV4-3 to TRBJ2-7; D might be TRBD1 (5 bases). The CDR3 totals 16 residues. Per the germline V gene, CDR1 is LGHNA and CDR2 is YSLEER. The V end lost 0 bases, the J end lost 7 bases, and 19 bases lay between the germline ends. DNA for the CDR3: TGCGCCAGCAGCCAAGATCAGGGATATAACCCGTGGGAGCAGTACTTC. It encodes CASSQDQGYNPWEQYF.

The genes are TRBV5-1 and TRBJ1-1; D possibly corresponds to TRBD1 (6 bases). This CDR3 has 15 residues. Germline V gene sequence: CDR1 SGHRS, CDR2 YFSETQ. The V and J ends lost 3 bases and 0 bases respectively, with 12 bases between them. The CDR3 coding sequence is TGCGCCAGCAGCTCCAGGGGTGCTATGAACACTGAAGCTTTCTTT. The encoded protein is CASSSRGAMNTEAFF.

This clone was found once. This chain connects TRBV5-4 to TRBJ2-7, with 11 bases aligning to TRBD2. Per the germline V gene, CDR1 is SGHNT and CDR2 is YYREEE (reference sequence). The CDR3 runs 17 residues. Trimming at V came to 4 bases and at J to 3 bases, leaving 12 bases not matched to a gene. CDR3 nucleotides: TGTGCCAGCAGCCGGGCTAGCGGGGGGATCCTTGACTACGAGCAGTACTTC. This gives the protein CASSRASGGILDYEQYF.

The chain joins TRBV6-5 to TRBJ2-1; unclear D gene. Germline V CDR1 and CDR2: MNHEY, SVGAGI. V was pared by 5 bases and J by 7 bases, with 9 bases between. The CDR3 loop spans 12 amino acids. The CDR3 protein is CASSRRMNEQFF. DNA for the CDR3: TGTGCCAGCAGTCGCCGGATGAATGAGCAGTTCTTC.

This clone was recorded once. The CDR3 sequence: CASSYSYGGSNYGYTF. CDR3 bases: TGTGCCAGCAGTTACTCATATGGGGGTTCGAACTATGGCTACACCTTC. The chain has TRBV6-2 or TRBV6-3 and TRBJ1-2, with a weak D call TRBD1 (5 bases). The V and J ends lost 0 bases and 2 bases respectively, with 13 bases between them. Germline V gene sequence: CDR1 MNHEY, CDR2 SVGEGT. The CDR3 is made up of 16 amino acids.

The chain couples TRBV30 to TRBJ1-5; D is uncertain. Germline V gene data show CDR1 as GTSNPN and CDR2 as SVGIG (reference sequence). V was cut by 2 bases and J by 5 bases, with 10 bases left in between. The length of the CDR3 is 13 residues. The CDR3 DNA reads as TGTGCCTGGAGTTGGTCCGAAGATCAGCCCCAGCATTTT. It codes for CAWSWSEDQPQHF.

The chain joins TRBV28 to TRBJ2-7; D not certain. V lost 3 bases and J lost 1, with 7 bases in between. The CDR3 covers 13 residues. Germline CDR1 is MDHEN and CDR2 is SYDVKM. The CDR3: CASSLGRSYEQYF. The CDR3 DNA reads as TGTGCCAGCAGTTTGGGCAGGTCCTACGAGCAGTACTTC.

This clone came up once. The chain is built from TRBV4-1 and TRBJ1-2; no clear D gene. The CDR3 consists of 14 residues. The ends were cut back, 0 bases at V and 3 bases at J, with 8 bases in the middle. Germline V gene lookup returns CDR1 MGHRA and CDR2 YSYEKL. The CDR3 bases are TGCGCCAGCAGCCAAGATGTCAGCTACTATGGCTACACCTTC. Protein product: CASSQDVSYYGYTF.